This is a list of T cell receptor beta chains from one sample in a study of cytomegalovirus exposure and HLA in healthy donors. The repertoire was sequenced with immunoSEQ multiplex PCR; TCRdb's copy has only in-frame clones and lacks some. The sample has approximately 170,000 clones. Material: PBMCs. Source of these receptors: a woman aged 18-29 years in good health and CMV-seropositive. CDR3s include the opening cysteine and the closing phenylalanine or tryptophan. Fields, in order: D gene, J gene, V gene, CDR3 protein, CDR3 DNA. The D gene is left open where the match is weak.

>-|TRBJ2-2|TRBV19
CARATPDTGELFF
TGTGCCAGGGCGACACCTGACACCGGGGAGCTGTTTTTT
>TRBD1|TRBJ1-4|TRBV7-9
CASSLRDRLNEKLFF
TGTGCCAGCAGCTTACGGGACAGGCTAAATGAAAAACTGTTTTTT
>TRBD1|TRBJ1-4|TRBV15
CATSRATGTNEKLFF
TGTGCCACCAGCAGAGCGACAGGGACTAATGAAAAACTGTTTTTT
>-|TRBJ2-3|TRBV4-2
CASSPPPGNTQYF
TGTGCCAGCAGCCCCCCCCCAGGGAATACGCAGTATTTT
>-|TRBJ1-1|TRBV27
CASRETDLLGEAFF
TGTGCCAGCAGGGAGACAGACCTACTTGGGGAAGCTTTCTTT
>-|TRBJ1-5|TRBV6-6
CASSKNRDSNQPQHF
TGTGCCAGCAGTAAAAACAGGGATAGCAATCAGCCCCAGCATTTT
>-|TRBJ1-5|TRBV6-6
CASSSRDNSNQPQHF
TGTGCCAGCAGTTCCCGGGACAATAGCAATCAGCCCCAGCATTTT
>TRBD1|TRBJ2-7|TRBV9
CASSRDSFYEQYF
TGTGCCAGCAGCCGGGACAGCTTCTACGAGCAGTACTTC
>-|TRBJ2-5|TRBV19
CASSIDPGRGRPATQYF
TGTGCCAGTAGTATAGATCCGGGGCGGGGACGGCCGGCGACCCAGTACTTC
>TRBD2|TRBJ2-2|TRBV19
CASSMLREPGELFF
TGTGCCAGTAGTATGTTGCGGGAGCCCGGGGAGCTGTTTTTT
>TRBD2|TRBJ2-1|TRBV4-1
CASSPTEGRAHNEQFF
TGCGCCAGCAGCCCCACCGAAGGGAGGGCTCACAATGAGCAGTTCTTC
>TRBD1|TRBJ1-2|TRBV7-3
CASIRGAGTGGFGYTF
TGTGCCAGCATCAGGGGCGCCGGGACAGGGGGCTTCGGCTACACCTTC
>-|TRBJ1-2|TRBV5-6
CASSLGGANYGYTF
TGTGCCAGCAGCTTGGGGGGGGCTAACTATGGCTACACCTTC
>-|TRBJ2-1|TRBV7-9
CASSPRDTNEQFF
TGTGCCAGCAGCCCCAGGGACACCAATGAGCAGTTCTTC
>TRBD1|TRBJ2-3|TRBV7-8
CASSRGQNTDTQYF
TGTGCCAGCAGCCGGGGACAGAACACAGATACGCAGTATTTT